The clone carrying this TCR beta chain was seen at least ten times. Its antigen is unknown. The data derive from a study of metastatic and nonmetastatic thyroid tumors. Study details: Across peripheral blood and tumor or nodule tissue samples taken from malignant and benign thyroid patients, the repertoires were compared with one another. Study findings and constraints: Versus benign nodules, malignant thyroid tumors reportedly had significantly higher TCR beta diversity, in blood and tumor.

All patients were treatment-naive before thyroid surgery. CDR1 is ENHRY and CDR2 is SYGVKD in the germline V gene. V lost 0 bases and J lost 5, with 14 bases in between. The CDR3 spans 16 residues. Original analysis: For papillary thyroid cancer, a distant-metastasis classifier was constructed from CDR3 differences observed across clinicopathological groups. Using MiXCR, TCRdb re-called clones from the PCR reads. The V and J calls were determined by TCRdb, not by the authors. The table includes approximately 30,000 clones, about 15% detected once. The chain uses TRBV10-3 and TRBJ2-1; D uncertain. This TCR was sampled from a male donor with papillary thyroid cancer or a benign thyroid nodule (not recorded which). Some clones in this sample may be carry-over from other donors' samples. The sequencing input was blood. The CDR3 loop reads CAISESSGRPHNEQFF. The CDR3 DNA is TGTGCCATCAGTGAGTCGAGTGGACGGCCACACAATGAGCAGTTCTTC.